Each of the 9 T cell receptor beta chains below was sequenced from the same sample in a study of blood T cells in healthy people across ages. Together with a sample-barcoded 5' primer, a J-beta primer mix was included in a second PCR lasting roughly 6 to 12 cycles. Each CDR3 protein gets one entry after TCRdb re-called the 5' RACE reads with MiXCR. The data contain around 1.5 million distinct CDR3 sequences, about 43% of them singletons. The sample was blood. The receptors were sampled from a woman aged 18-29 years in good health.

The chain couples TRBV7-8 to TRBJ2-1, with D perhaps TRBD2 (7 bases). TRBJ2-7 matches the DNA end more closely, so the J call is doubtful. The CDR3 has 21 residues. Germline V gene sequence: CDR1 SGHVS, CDR2 FQNEAQ. The CDR3: CASSLAEGGRRRINRYNEQYF. The CDR3, as DNA: TGTGCCAGCAGCTTAGCGGAGGGGGGGCGGCGAAGGATCAACCGATACAATGAGCAGTACTTC.

This clonotype was seen only a few times. This rearrangement joins TRBV7-9 to TRBJ2-1; D may be TRBD1 (6 bases). Between the trimmed V and J ends, which lost 1 base and 9 bases, there was a span of 16 bases. This CDR3 has 15 amino acids. Germline V gene data show CDR1 as SEHNR and CDR2 as FQNEAQ (reference sequence). CDR3 amino acids: CASSLGGQQGSEQFF. The CDR3 bases are TGTGCCAGCAGCTTAGGGGGCCAACAGGGAAGTGAGCAGTTCTTC.

This chain connects TRBV23-1 to TRBJ2-3; possible D gene TRBD1, 6 bases. TRBV23-1 is known as an ORF, though its function is uncertain. The CDR3 extends over 15 amino acids. Trimming cost V 7 bases and J 2 bases, with 16 bases left between them. CDR3 region: CASNPLGDNTDTQYF. CDR3 coding DNA: TGCGCCAGCAATCCCCTAGGGGACAACACAGATACGCAGTATTTT.

The chain uses TRBV5-4 and TRBJ2-5; 8 positions match TRBD1. With 0 bases clipped from V and 11 bases from J, the junction kept 12 bases outside the gene matches. There are 15 residues in the CDR3. The V gene's germline CDR1 is SGHNT and CDR2 YYREEE (reference sequence). For the CDR3, the DNA is TGTGCCAGCAGCTTGGGTGACAGGGGCCCTGATGAGCAGTACTTC. Amino acid sequence: CASSLGDRGPDEQYF.

This clonotype was found a few times. V gene TRBV6-1 combines with J gene TRBJ2-7; no reliable D call. CDR1 is MNHNS, CDR2 SASEGT, per germline. This CDR3 contains 15 residues. V lost 9 bases, J lost 0 bases, and 18 bases lay in between. The CDR3 nucleotides are TGTGCCAGTCACAGCCCCCCACATCCCTCCTACGAGCAGTACTTC. Amino acids: CASHSPPHPSYEQYF.

V and J are TRBV29-1 and TRBJ2-1; 7 bases line up with TRBD1. V trimming: 6 bases; J trimming: 3 bases; junction bases outside the gene matches: 5. The CDR3 runs to 13 residues. Germline values: CDR1 SQVTM, CDR2 ANQGSEA. The CDR3 DNA follows: TGCAGCGTGACAGGGTCCGGCTACAATGAGCAGTTCTTC. It yields the protein CSVTGSGYNEQFF.

The chain is built from TRBV5-1 and TRBJ2-6, with D tentatively TRBD2 (5 bases). V lost 0 bases and J lost 3, with 22 bases in between. Per the germline V gene, CDR1 is SGHRS and CDR2 is YFSETQ. The CDR3 consists of 20 residues. The CDR3 DNA sequence: TGCGCCAGCAGCTTGGAGGTCGGGCAGAGGAGGCAAATTGGGGCCAACGTCCTGACTTTC. Its protein is CASSLEVGQRRQIGANVLTF. Filled out from reference TRBV5-1 and TRBJ2-6, the complete variable domain reads KAGVTQTPRYLIKTRGQQVTLSCSPISGHRSVSWYQQTPGQGLQFLFEYFSETQRNKGNFPGRFSGRQFSNSRSEMNVSTLELGDSALYLCASSLEVGQRRQIGANVLTFGAGSRLTVL.

On this clonotype: A read error may explain this, as a much larger clone is one base away. This chain joins TRBV7-8 and TRBJ2-7; TRBD1 aligns across 7 bases. CDR3 length equals 14 residues. V was clipped by 7 bases and J by 7 bases; unmatched bases: 13. Germline CDR1 SGHVS, CDR2 FQNEAQ. Here the CDR3 reads CASTLTGPSNEQYF. The CDR3 DNA is TGTGCCAGCACACTGACAGGGCCTAGCAATGAGCAGTACTTC.

As for this clonotype: At one end, the junction sequence differs from germline, possibly due to a read error. This chain uses TRBV20-1 with TRBJ2-7, with 12 bases lining up with TRBD2. Germline-derived CDR1 and CDR2 are DFQATT and SNEGSKA (reference sequence). CDR3 size: 20 residues. CDR3 sequence: CSAGDLNRQGTSGLYYEQYF. Written as DNA, the CDR3 is TGCAGTGCTGGAGATCTTAACAGGCAAGGGACTAGCGGGTTATACTACGAGCAGTACTTC.